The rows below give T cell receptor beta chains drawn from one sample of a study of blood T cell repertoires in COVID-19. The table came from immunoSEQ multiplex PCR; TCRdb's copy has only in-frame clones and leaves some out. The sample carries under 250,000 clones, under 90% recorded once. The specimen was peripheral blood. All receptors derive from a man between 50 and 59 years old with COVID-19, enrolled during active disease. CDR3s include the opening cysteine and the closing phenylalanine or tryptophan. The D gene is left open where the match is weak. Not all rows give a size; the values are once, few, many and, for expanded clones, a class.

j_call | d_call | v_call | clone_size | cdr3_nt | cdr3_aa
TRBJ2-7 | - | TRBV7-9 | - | TGTGCCAGCAGCATCGGTAGAAGCGAGCAGTACTTC | CASSIGRSEQYF
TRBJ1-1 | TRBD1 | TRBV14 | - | TGTGCCAGCAGCCAGGGACAGTTCTACACTGAAGCTTTCTTT | CASSQGQFYTEAFF
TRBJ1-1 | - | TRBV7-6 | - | TGTGCCAGCAGCTTAGAAGAGGTGAACACTGAAGCTTTCTTT | CASSLEEVNTEAFF
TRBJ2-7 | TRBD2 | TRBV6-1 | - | TGTGCCAGCAGTGAGAGTATCGGGGGGAGACAGTACTTC | CASSESIGGRQYF
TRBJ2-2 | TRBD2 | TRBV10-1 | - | TGCGCCGGCGCACGGGGAGGGGTTAACACCGGGGAGCTGTTTTTT | CAGARGGVNTGELFF
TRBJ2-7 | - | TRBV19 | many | TGTGCCAGTAGTATAGGACGGGAAACCGAGCAGTACTTC | CASSIGRETEQYF
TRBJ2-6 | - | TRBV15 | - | TGTGCCACCAGCCGTGGGCGGACAGATGGGGCCAACGTCCTGACTTTC | CATSRGRTDGANVLTF
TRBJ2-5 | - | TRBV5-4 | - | TGTGCCAGCAGCGCTCCGGGGAACGGGGAGACCCAGTACTTC | CASSAPGNGETQYF
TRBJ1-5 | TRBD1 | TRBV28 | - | TGTGCCAGCCCCCCCACCGACAGGGAAATATGGCAGCCCCAGCATTTT | CASPPTDREIWQPQHF
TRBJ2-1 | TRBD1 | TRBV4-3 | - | TGCGCCAGCAGCCCCGGACAGGGCATCGGGTATGAGCAGTTCTTC | CASSPGQGIGYEQFF
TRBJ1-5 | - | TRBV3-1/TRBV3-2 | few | TGTGCCAGCAGCCAAGATGCAGGGGTGGGGCAGCCCCAGCATTTT | CASSQDAGVGQPQHF
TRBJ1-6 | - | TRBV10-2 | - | TGCGCCAGCAGTGAGCTTGACCCGGGGACTTATAATTCACCCCTCCACTTT | CASSELDPGTYNSPLHF
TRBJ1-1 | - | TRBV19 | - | TGTGCCAGTAGTGCCCGGGACATGGGAGACACTGAAGCTTTCTTT | CASSARDMGDTEAFF
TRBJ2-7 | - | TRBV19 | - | TGTGCCAGTAGTACGAGCTCCTACGAGCAGTACTTC | CASSTSSYEQYF
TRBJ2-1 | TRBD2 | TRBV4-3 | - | TGCGCCAGCAGCCAAGATCGCCTAGCGGGCTTTGAGCAGTTCTTC | CASSQDRLAGFEQFF
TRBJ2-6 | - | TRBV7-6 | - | TGTGCCAGCAGCAGACAGGACTCTGGGGCCAACGTCCTGACTTTC | CASSRQDSGANVLTF
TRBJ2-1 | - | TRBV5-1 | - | TGCGCCAGCAGCTTGTCGTCCCCCACTGCAGGAAATGAGCAGTTCTTC | CASSLSSPTAGNEQFF
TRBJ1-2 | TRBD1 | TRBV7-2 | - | TGTGCCAGCAGCTTATCCAGGACAGGGGATGGCTACACCTTC | CASSLSRTGDGYTF
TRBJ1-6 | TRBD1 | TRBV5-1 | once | TGCGCCAGCAGCCCGGGGACAGAAAATTCACCCCTCCACTTT | CASSPGTENSPLHF
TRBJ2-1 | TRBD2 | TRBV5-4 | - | TGTGCCAGCAGCACCGGACTAGCGAATACGAATGAGCAGTTCTTC | CASSTGLANTNEQFF
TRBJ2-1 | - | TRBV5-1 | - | TGCGCCAGCAGCTTCGTAGCCGATAGGAAGAATGAGCAGTTCTTC | CASSFVADRKNEQFF
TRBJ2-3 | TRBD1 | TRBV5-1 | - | TGCGCCAGCAGCTTGGACTTACAGGGGGGAGGCACAGATACGCAGTATTTT | CASSLDLQGGGTDTQYF
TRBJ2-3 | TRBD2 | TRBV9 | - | TGTGCCAGCAGCGTAGGAGGCGGGAGTTTGGCAGATACGCAGTATTTT | CASSVGGGSLADTQYF
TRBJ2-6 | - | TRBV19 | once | TGTGCCAGTAGTATTAGAGGCTATGGGGCCAACGTCCTGACTTTC | CASSIRGYGANVLTF
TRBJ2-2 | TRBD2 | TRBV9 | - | TGTGCCAGCAGCCCCCGGCTAGCGGTGATCACCGGGGAGCTGTTTTTT | CASSPRLAVITGELFF
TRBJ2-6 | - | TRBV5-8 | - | TGTGCCAGCAGCTTAGGTGACAACTCTGGGGCCAACGTCCTGACTTTC | CASSLGDNSGANVLTF